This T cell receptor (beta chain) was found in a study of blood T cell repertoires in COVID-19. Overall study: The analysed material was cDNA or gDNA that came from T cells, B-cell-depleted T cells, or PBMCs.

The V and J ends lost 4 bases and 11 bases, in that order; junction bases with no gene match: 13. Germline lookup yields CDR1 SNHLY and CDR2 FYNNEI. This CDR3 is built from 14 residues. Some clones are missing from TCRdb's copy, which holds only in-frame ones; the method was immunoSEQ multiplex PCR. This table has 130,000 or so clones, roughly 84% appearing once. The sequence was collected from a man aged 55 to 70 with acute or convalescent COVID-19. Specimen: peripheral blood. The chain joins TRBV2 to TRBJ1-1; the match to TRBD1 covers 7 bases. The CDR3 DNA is TGTGCCAGCAGTGGGTTGTTTCAGGGGGATAAGGCTTTCTTT. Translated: CASSGLFQGDKAFF. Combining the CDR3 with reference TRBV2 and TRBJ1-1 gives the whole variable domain EPEVTQTPSHQVTQMGQEVILRCVPISNHLYFYWYRQILGQKVEFLVSFYNNEISEKSEIFDDQFSVERPDGSNFTLKIRSTKLEDSAMYFCASSGLFQGDKAFFGQGTRLTVV.